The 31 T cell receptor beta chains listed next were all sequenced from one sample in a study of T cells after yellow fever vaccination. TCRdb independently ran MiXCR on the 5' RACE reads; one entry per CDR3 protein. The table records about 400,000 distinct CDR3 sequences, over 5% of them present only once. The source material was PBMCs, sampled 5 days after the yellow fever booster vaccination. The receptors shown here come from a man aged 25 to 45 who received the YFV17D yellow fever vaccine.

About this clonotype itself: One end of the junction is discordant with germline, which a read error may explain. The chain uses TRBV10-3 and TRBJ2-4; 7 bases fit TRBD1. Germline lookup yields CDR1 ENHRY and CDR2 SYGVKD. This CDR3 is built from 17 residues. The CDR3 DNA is TGTGCCTTCAGTGAGTCCCGGACAGGATTAGCCAAAAACATTCAGTACTTC. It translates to CAFSESRTGLAKNIQYF.

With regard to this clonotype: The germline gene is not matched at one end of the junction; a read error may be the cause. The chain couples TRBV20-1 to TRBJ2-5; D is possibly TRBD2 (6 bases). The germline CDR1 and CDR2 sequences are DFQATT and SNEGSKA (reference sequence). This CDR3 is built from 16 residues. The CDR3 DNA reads TGCTGTGCTAGAGATAGTTCTAGCGATTACCAAGAGACCCAGTACTTC. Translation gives CCARDSSSDYQETQYF.

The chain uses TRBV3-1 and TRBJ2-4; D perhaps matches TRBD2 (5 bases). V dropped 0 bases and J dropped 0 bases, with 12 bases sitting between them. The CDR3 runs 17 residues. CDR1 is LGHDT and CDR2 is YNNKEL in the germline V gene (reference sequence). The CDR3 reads CASSQDDYLSAKNIQYF. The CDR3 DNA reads TGTGCCAGCAGCCAAGATGACTATCTCTCAGCCAAAAACATTCAGTACTTC.

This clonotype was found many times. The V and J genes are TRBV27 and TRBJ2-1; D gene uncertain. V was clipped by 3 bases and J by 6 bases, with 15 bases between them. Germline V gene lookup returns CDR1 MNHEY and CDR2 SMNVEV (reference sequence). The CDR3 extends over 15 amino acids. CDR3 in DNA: TGTGCCAGCAGTTTCTCTGGATCAATAGGCAATGAGCAGTTCTTC. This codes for CASSFSGSIGNEQFF.

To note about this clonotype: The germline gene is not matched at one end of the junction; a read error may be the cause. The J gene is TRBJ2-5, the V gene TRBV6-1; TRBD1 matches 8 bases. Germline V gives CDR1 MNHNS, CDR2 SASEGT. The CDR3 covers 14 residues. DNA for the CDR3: TGTGCCAGCAGGTTGGGACAGGTCTCAGAGACCCCGTACTTC. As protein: CASRLGQVSETPYF.

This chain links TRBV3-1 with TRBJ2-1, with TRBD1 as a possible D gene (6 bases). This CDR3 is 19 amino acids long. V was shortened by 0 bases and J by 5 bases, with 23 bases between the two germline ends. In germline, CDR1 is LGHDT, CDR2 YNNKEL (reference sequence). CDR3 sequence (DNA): TGTGCCAGCAGCCAAGAATTTAGAGAGACAGGCAAAGAGAACAATGAGCAGTTCTTC. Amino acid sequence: CASSQEFRETGKENNEQFF.

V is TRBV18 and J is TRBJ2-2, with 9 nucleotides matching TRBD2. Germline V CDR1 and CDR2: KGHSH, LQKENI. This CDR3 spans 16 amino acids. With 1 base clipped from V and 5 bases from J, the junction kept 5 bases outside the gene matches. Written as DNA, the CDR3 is TGTGCCAGCTCACCACAGCTAGCGGGAAATACCGGGGAGCTGTTTTTT. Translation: CASSPQLAGNTGELFF.

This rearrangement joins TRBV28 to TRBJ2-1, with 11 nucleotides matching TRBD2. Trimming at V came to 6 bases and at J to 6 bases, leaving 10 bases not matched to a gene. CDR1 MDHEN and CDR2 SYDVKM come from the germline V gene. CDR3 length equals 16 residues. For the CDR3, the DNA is TGTGCCAGCAGATCCATAGCGGGAGGGCCGGGCAATGAGCAGTTCTTC. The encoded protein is CASRSIAGGPGNEQFF.

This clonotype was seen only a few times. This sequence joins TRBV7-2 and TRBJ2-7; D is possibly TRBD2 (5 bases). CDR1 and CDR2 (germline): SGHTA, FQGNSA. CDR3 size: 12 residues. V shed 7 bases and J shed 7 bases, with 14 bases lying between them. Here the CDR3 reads CASNLNRGEQYF. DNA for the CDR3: TGTGCCAGCAACCTTAACCGGGGTGAGCAGTACTTC.

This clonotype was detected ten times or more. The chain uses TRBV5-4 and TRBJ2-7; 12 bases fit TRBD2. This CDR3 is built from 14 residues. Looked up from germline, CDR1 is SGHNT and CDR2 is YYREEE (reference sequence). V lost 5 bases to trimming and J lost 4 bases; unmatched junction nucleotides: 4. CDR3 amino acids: CASRSGLAGYEQYF. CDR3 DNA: TGTGCCAGCAGAAGCGGACTAGCGGGGTACGAGCAGTACTTC.

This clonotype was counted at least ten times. DNA of the CDR3: TGTGCCAGCAGCGCCGGGACTAGCGGGAGAGGAGATACGCAGTATTTT. Protein product: CASSAGTSGRGDTQYF. The gene calls are TRBV7-9 and TRBJ2-3; TRBD2 agrees at 14 bases. Per the germline V gene, CDR1 is SEHNR and CDR2 is FQNEAQ (reference sequence). V trimming: 5 bases; J trimming: 5 bases; junction bases outside the gene matches: 6. This CDR3 comprises 16 residues. Looking up the rest from reference TRBV7-9 and TRBJ2-3 gives the full variable domain: DTGVSQNPRHKITKRGQNVTFRCDPISEHNRLYWYRQTLGQGPEFLTYFQNEAQLEKSRLLSDRFSAERPKGSFSTLEIQRTEQGDSAMYLCASSAGTSGRGDTQYFGPGTRLTVL.

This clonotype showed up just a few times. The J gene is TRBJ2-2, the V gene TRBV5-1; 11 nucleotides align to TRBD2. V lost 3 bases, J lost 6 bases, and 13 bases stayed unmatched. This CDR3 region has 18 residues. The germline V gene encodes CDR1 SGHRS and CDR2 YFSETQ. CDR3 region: CASSSGLAGAWGAGELFF. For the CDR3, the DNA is TGCGCCAGCAGCTCCGGACTAGCGGGCGCGTGGGGGGCCGGGGAGCTGTTTTTT.

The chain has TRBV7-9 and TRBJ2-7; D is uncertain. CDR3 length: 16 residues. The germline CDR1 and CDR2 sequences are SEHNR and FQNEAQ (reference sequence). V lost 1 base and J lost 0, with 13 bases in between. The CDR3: CASSLGPAGSSYEQYF. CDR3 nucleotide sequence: TGTGCCAGCAGCTTAGGGCCTGCAGGCAGCTCCTACGAGCAGTACTTC.

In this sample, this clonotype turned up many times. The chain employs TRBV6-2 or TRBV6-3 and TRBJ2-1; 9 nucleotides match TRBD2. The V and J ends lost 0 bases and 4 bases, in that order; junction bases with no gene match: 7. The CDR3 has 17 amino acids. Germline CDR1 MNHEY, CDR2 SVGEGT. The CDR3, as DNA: TGTGCCAGCAGTTACTCGAGCCCTAGCGGGGTATACAATGAGCAGTTCTTC. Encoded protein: CASSYSSPSGVYNEQFF.

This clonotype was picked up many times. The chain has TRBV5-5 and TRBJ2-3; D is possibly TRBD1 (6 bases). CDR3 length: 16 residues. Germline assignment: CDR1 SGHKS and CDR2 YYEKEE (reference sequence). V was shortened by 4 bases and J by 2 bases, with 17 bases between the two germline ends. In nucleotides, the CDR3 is TGTGCCAGCAGCCATACCGCACAGGGTTCCACAGATACGCAGTATTTT. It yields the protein CASSHTAQGSTDTQYF. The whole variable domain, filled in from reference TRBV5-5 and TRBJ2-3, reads DAGVTQSPTHLIKTRGQQVTLRCSPISGHKSVSWYQQVLGQGPQFIFQYYEKEERGRGNFPDRFSARQFPNYSSELNVNALLLGDSALYLCASSHTAQGSTDTQYFGPGTRLTVL.

In DNA, the CDR3 is TGTGCCAGCAGTAATTTAGGGACTAGCGGGAGTACTGAGCAGTTCTTC. Protein sequence: CASSNLGTSGSTEQFF. The genes are TRBV6-4 and TRBJ2-1, with 14 bases that match TRBD2. The germline V gene encodes CDR1 MRHNA and CDR2 SNTAGT. The CDR3 runs to 16 residues. J lost 9 bases, V lost 5 bases, and 9 bases had no gene match.

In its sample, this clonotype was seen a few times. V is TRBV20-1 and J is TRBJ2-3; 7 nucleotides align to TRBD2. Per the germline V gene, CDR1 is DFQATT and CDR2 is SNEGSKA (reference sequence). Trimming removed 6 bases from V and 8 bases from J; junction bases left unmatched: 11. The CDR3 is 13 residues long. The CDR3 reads CSATLGGEGTQYF. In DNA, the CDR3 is TGCAGTGCCACTCTGGGGGGGGAAGGTACGCAGTATTTT.

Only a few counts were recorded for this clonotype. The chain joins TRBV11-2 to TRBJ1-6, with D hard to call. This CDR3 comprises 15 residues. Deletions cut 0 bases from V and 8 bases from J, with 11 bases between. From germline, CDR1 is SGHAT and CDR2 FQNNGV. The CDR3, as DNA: TGTGCCAGCAGCTTAGACGCTCTGAGTTATTCACCCCTCCACTTT. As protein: CASSLDALSYSPLHF.

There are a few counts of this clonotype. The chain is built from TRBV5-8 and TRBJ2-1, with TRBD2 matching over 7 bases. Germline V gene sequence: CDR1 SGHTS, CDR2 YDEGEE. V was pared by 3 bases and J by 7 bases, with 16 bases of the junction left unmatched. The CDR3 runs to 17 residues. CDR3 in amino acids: CASSSLLRGRARNEQFF. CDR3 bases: TGTGCCAGCAGCTCGCTCCTGCGGGGGAGGGCCCGGAATGAGCAGTTCTTC.

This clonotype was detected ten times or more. Here the CDR3 DNA reads TGTGCCAGCAGCTTAGGAGCAGGGGGTCAGCCCCAGCATTTT. Translating gives CASSLGAGGQPQHF. This chain joins TRBV11-2 and TRBJ1-5; 7 bases fit TRBD1. CDR1 and CDR2 (germline): SGHAT, FQNNGV. J gave up 6 bases and V 1 base, and 3 bases lay outside the gene matches. The CDR3 sequence is 14 residues long.

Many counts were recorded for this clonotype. The CDR3 here is CASSTRTSGSYEQYF. As DNA, the CDR3 is TGTGCCAGCAGCACTCGGACTAGCGGGAGTTACGAGCAGTACTTC. The genes are TRBV7-9 and TRBJ2-7; the match to TRBD2 covers 13 bases. Germline trimming cut 5 bases from V and 4 bases from J; bases unmatched to any gene: 5. This CDR3 has 15 residues. Per the germline V gene, CDR1 is SEHNR and CDR2 is FQNEAQ (reference sequence).

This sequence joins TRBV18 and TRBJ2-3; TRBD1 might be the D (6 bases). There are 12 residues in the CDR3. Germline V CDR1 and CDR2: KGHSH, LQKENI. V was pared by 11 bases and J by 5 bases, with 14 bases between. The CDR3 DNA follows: TGTGCCGCCTCGGAAGGGGGAGATACGCAGTATTTT. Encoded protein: CAASEGGDTQYF.

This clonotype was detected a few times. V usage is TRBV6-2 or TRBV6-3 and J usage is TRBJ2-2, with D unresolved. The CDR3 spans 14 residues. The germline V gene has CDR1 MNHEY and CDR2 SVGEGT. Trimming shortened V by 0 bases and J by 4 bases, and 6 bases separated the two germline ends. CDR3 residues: CASSYSSRTGELFF. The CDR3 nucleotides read TGTGCCAGCAGTTACTCCTCGCGCACCGGGGAGCTGTTTTTT.

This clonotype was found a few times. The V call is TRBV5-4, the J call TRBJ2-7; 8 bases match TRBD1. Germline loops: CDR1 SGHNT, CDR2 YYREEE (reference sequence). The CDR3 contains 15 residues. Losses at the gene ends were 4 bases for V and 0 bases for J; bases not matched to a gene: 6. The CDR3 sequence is CASSGRTGSSYEQYF. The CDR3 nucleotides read TGTGCCAGCAGCGGACGGACAGGGTCCTCCTACGAGCAGTACTTC.

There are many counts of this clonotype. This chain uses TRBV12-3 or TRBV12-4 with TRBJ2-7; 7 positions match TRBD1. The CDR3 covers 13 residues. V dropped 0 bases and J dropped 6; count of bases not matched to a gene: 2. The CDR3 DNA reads TGTGCCAGCAGTTTAGCCCACAGGGGCGAGCAGTACTTC. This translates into CASSLAHRGEQYF.

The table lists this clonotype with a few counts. CDR3 bases: TGCGCCAGCAGCTTGGTAGGTCAGGATGACACCGGGGAGCTGTTTTTT. This sequence encodes CASSLVGQDDTGELFF. The chain combines TRBV5-1 with TRBJ2-2; no reliable D call. Germline lookup yields CDR1 SGHRS and CDR2 YFSETQ. V lost 0 bases to trimming and J lost 3 bases, with 12 bases between them. The CDR3 has 16 amino acids.

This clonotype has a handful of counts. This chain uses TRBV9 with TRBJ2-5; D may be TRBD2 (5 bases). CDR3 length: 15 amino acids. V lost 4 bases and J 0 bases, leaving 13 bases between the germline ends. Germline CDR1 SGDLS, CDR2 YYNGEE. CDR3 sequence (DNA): TGTGCCAGCAGCCCTGGTTTGGACTACCAAGAGACCCAGTACTTC. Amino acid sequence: CASSPGLDYQETQYF.

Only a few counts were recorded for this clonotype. This CDR3 is CASSSPWRGHSGEQYF. CDR3 nucleotide sequence: TGTGCCAGCAGTTCGCCCTGGAGAGGGCATTCGGGGGAGCAGTACTTC. The rearrangement joins TRBV27 to TRBJ2-7; D is possibly TRBD2 (5 bases). V dropped 4 bases and J dropped 7 bases, with 23 bases sitting between them. Germline values: CDR1 MNHEY, CDR2 SMNVEV (reference sequence). The CDR3 runs 16 residues.

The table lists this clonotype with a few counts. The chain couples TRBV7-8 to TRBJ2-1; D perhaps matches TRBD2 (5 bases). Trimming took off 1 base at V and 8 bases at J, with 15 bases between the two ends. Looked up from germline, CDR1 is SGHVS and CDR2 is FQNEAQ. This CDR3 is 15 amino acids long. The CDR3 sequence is CASSLVLGVVDEQFF. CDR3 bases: TGTGCCAGCAGCTTAGTTCTGGGAGTGGTGGATGAGCAGTTCTTC.

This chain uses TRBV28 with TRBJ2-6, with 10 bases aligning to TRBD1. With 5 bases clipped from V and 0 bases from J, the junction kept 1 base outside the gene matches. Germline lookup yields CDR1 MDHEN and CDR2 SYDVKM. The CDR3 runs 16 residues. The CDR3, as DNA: TGTGCCAGCAGTCGACAGGGGGCCTCTGGGGCCAACGTCCTGACTTTC. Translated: CASSRQGASGANVLTF. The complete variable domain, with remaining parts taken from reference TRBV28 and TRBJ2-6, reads DVKVTQSSRYLVKRTGEKVFLECVQDMDHENMFWYRQDPGLGLRLIYFSYDVKMKEKGDIPEGYSVSREKKERFSLILESASTNQTSMYLCASSRQGASGANVLTFGAGSRLTVL.

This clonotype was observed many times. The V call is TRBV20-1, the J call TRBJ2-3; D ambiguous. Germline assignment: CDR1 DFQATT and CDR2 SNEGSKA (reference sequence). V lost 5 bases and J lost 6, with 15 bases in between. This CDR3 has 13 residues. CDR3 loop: CSADRPGEDTQYF. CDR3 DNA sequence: TGCAGTGCTGACCGGCCCGGTGAGGATACGCAGTATTTT.